Sequencing of this TCR beta chain was carried out in a study of CD8 T cells in ankylosing spondylitis. Study-wide results and limits: Clones that were linked to disease were CD8+ and were relatively rare in peripheral blood. Reportedly, matched ankylosing spondylitis synovial fluid was significantly enriched for disease-linked clones. A TCR beta motif made of roughly eight highly homologous variants seemed typical of ankylosing spondylitis blood.

This clonotype came up many times. The target antigen is unknown. It was by quantitative 5'-RACE with molecular barcodes that TCR beta libraries were made. TCRdb redid the calling of the 5' RACE reads with MiXCR, one entry per CDR3 protein. Of about 140,000 distinct CDR3 sequences in the sample, 7% to 10% were seen once. The CDR3 totals 14 residues. J lost 7 bases, V lost 7 bases, and 10 bases had no gene match. The TCR was taken from a male donor with ankylosing spondylitis. The V call is TRBV12-3 or TRBV12-4, the J call TRBJ2-1; 7 bases are a match to TRBD1. Sequencing was done on a sample of synovial fluid, either unsorted or a sorted T cell fraction (not recorded which). CDR3 protein: CASTEDRPGNEQFF. CDR3 nucleotides: TGTGCCAGCACCGAGGACAGGCCGGGGAATGAGCAGTTCTTC.